These 30 T cell receptor beta chains came from one sample sequenced in a study of blood T cell repertoires in COVID-19. Generated by immunoSEQ multiplex PCR, the TCRdb table keeps only in-frame clones and is missing some. The data hold about 180,000 clones, with over 80% observed a single time. Sequencing was carried out using peripheral blood. The receptors originated from a woman aged 70-85 years with COVID-19, enrolled during active disease.

This chain joins TRBV7-2 and TRBJ1-3; 8 bases are shared with TRBD1. This CDR3 is built from 15 residues. Per germline, CDR1 SGHTA and CDR2 FQGNSA. Trimming cost V 5 bases and J 5 bases; bases outside gene matches: 8. CDR3 region: CASSVEQGARNTIYF. In DNA, the CDR3 is TGTGCCAGCAGCGTGGAGCAGGGGGCTAGAAACACCATATATTTT.

This clone was detected only once. This chain connects TRBV30 to TRBJ1-2; tentatively, D is TRBD1 (5 bases). The CDR3 is 13 amino acids. Germline assignment: CDR1 GTSNPN and CDR2 SVGIG (reference sequence). This chain's CDR3 is CVGGTLTNYGYTF. The DNA for the CDR3 is TGTGTGGGGGGTACTTTAACTAACTATGGCTACACCTTC.

The V gene is TRBV28, the J gene TRBJ1-1; 9 nucleotides match TRBD1. This CDR3 comprises 15 residues. Germline CDR1 MDHEN, CDR2 SYDVKM. After removal of 5 bases from V and 4 bases from J, the junction contained 8 bases not matched to a gene. In DNA, the CDR3 is TGTGCCAGCAGTCCGATACAGACAGGGGGCACTGAAGCTTTCTTT. Its translation: CASSPIQTGGTEAFF. Based on the CDR3 plus reference TRBV28 and TRBJ1-1, the full variable domain is DVKVTQSSRYLVKRTGEKVFLECVQDMDHENMFWYRQDPGLGLRLIYFSYDVKMKEKGDIPEGYSVSREKKERFSLILESASTNQTSMYLCASSPIQTGGTEAFFGQGTRLTVV.

The rearrangement uses TRBV5-4 and TRBJ1-3; 7 positions match TRBD1. CDR1 SGHNT and CDR2 YYREEE come from the germline V gene (reference sequence). V lost 2 bases and J lost 0; bases outside the gene matches: 2. This CDR3 has 15 amino acids. The CDR3 sequence is CASSLNRGSGNTIYF. CDR3 bases: TGTGCCAGCAGCTTAAACAGGGGCTCTGGAAACACCATATATTTT.

The genes are TRBV28 and TRBJ2-7, with D possibly TRBD2 on 5 matching bases. Deletions cut 8 bases from V and 2 bases from J, with 7 bases between. The CDR3 length is 11 residues. Germline CDR1 is MDHEN and CDR2 is SYDVKM. The CDR3 coding sequence is TGTGCCAGCGCCGGGACCTACGAGCAGTACTTC. The encoded protein is CASAGTYEQYF.

V usage is TRBV28 and J usage is TRBJ2-2; tentative D call: TRBD1 (6 bases). There are 13 residues in the CDR3. The germline CDR1 and CDR2 sequences are MDHEN and SYDVKM. The ends were cut back, 6 bases at V and 1 base at J, with 6 bases in the middle. This CDR3 is CASRGQNTGELFF. As DNA, the CDR3 is TGTGCCAGCAGGGGACAGAACACCGGGGAGCTGTTTTTT.

The chain links TRBV1 to TRBJ2-2; the listed D gene, TRBD2, was not tested against the DNA. TRBV1 is a listed pseudogene. The CDR3 is 17 residues long. CDR3 amino acids: CTSSRRKASDATGELFF. The CDR3 nucleotides are TGCACCAGCAGCCGAAGAAAGGCTAGCGATGCCACCGGGGAGCTGTTTTTT.

The chain is built from TRBV7-9 and TRBJ1-2; 8 nucleotides agree with TRBD1. The CDR3 sequence is 14 residues long. Trimming cost V 4 bases and J 4 bases; bases outside gene matches: 5. Germline V lookup: CDR1 SEHNR, CDR2 FQNEAQ (reference sequence). DNA of the CDR3: TGTGCCAGCAGCTCAGAACAGGGGGGCTATGGCTACACCTTC. It is translated as CASSSEQGGYGYTF.

The chain combines TRBV28 with TRBJ2-7; D ambiguous. Trimming cost V 2 bases and J 2 bases, with 10 bases left between them. Germline V lookup: CDR1 MDHEN, CDR2 SYDVKM. The CDR3 contains 14 residues. CDR3 nucleotide sequence: TGTGCCAGCAGTTTACCACCGGGTACCTACGAGCAGTACTTC. It yields the protein CASSLPPGTYEQYF.

This clone was seen ten or more times. This chain uses TRBV10-3 with TRBJ2-7, with TRBD1 matching 8 bases. The germline CDR1 and CDR2 sequences are ENHRY and SYGVKD. The CDR3 extends over 14 amino acids. The V gene end was trimmed by 10 bases and the J gene end by 6 bases; junction bases not matched to a gene: 14. The DNA of the CDR3 is TGTGCCACCAGCTCGTCGGACAGGGTCCCCGAGCAGTACTTC. This codes for CATSSSDRVPEQYF.

The chain recombines TRBV3-1 (or the pseudogene TRBV3-2) with TRBJ1-2; the match to TRBD1 covers 7 bases. The V gene's germline CDR1 is LGHDT and CDR2 YNNKEL (reference sequence). This CDR3 is 13 amino acids long. V dropped 6 bases and J dropped 7; count of bases not matched to a gene: 8. CDR3 in DNA: TGTGCCAGCAGTCTCCGGGACAGCGTTGGCTACACCTTC. Residues: CASSLRDSVGYTF.

This chain uses TRBV9 with TRBJ2-2, with TRBD2 as a possible D gene (5 bases). Germline CDR1 SGDLS, CDR2 YYNGEE. Trimming cost V 3 bases and J 1 base, with 7 bases left between them. The CDR3 has 14 residues. CDR3 bases: TGTGCCAGCAGCGCCGGACTGAACACCGGGGAGCTGTTTTTT. This gives the protein CASSAGLNTGELFF.

This clone appeared once. This chain links TRBV30 with TRBJ2-4, with 7 bases that match TRBD2. Germline V gene data show CDR1 as GTSNPN and CDR2 as SVGIG (reference sequence). This CDR3 has 14 amino acids. Germline trimming cut 1 base from V and 4 bases from J; bases unmatched to any gene: 4. The CDR3 loop reads CAWSGGGGKNIQYF. The CDR3 DNA reads as TGTGCCTGGAGTGGGGGGGGAGGGAAAAACATTCAGTACTTC.

CDR3 protein: CASSSRDREYTEAFF. The CDR3 DNA reads as TGTGCCAGCAGCAGCCGGGACAGAGAGTACACTGAAGCTTTCTTT. This rearrangement joins TRBV7-8 to TRBJ1-1; TRBD1 matches at 7 bases. The CDR3 loop spans 15 amino acids. CDR1 and CDR2 from the germline V gene are SGHVS and FQNEAQ. Trimming took 5 bases from V and 3 from J; bases not matched to a gene: 9.

The V call is TRBV2, the J call TRBJ2-1, with 7 nucleotides matching TRBD1. Unmatched junction bases numbered 11, after V lost 6 bases and J lost 6 bases. Germline V gives CDR1 SNHLY, CDR2 FYNNEI. The CDR3 is 15 amino acids. Here the CDR3 DNA reads TGTGCCAGCAGGGAACAGGGGATTTCTGCCAATGAGCAGTTCTTC. Translation gives CASREQGISANEQFF.

This rearrangement joins TRBV2 to TRBJ2-3; tentative D call: TRBD2 (5 bases). This CDR3 comprises 12 residues. CDR1 is SNHLY and CDR2 is FYNNEI in the germline V gene. V lost 5 bases and J 4 bases, leaving 7 bases between the germline ends. The CDR3 DNA follows: TGTGCCAGCAGTATACTAGCAGATACGCAGTATTTT. Its translation: CASSILADTQYF.

The rearrangement joins TRBV19 to TRBJ2-2; 10 positions agree with TRBD2. CDR3 size: 16 residues. Germline V gene sequence: CDR1 LNHDA, CDR2 SQIVND (reference sequence). V lost 5 bases, J lost 2 bases, and 5 bases stayed unmatched. The DNA of the CDR3 is TGTGCCAGTAGTTTCCGGACTAGCGGCAACACCGGGGAGCTGTTTTTT. Translated: CASSFRTSGNTGELFF.

The CDR3: CASTETSGRETQYF. CDR3 bases: TGTGCCAGTACCGAGACTAGCGGAAGAGAGACCCAGTACTTC. The chain recombines TRBV19 with TRBJ2-5; TRBD2 agrees at 9 bases. With V trimmed by 7 bases and J by 4 bases, 7 bases remained unmatched. The CDR3 is made up of 14 amino acids. CDR1 is LNHDA, CDR2 SQIVND, per germline (reference sequence).

The V call is TRBV24-1, the J call TRBJ2-1; 10 nucleotides agree with TRBD1. The germline gives CDR1 KGHDR, CDR2 SFDVKD. The junction had 11 bases not matched to a gene; V was cut back by 4 bases and J by 3 bases. The CDR3 is made up of 18 amino acids. In DNA form, the CDR3 reads TGTGCCACCAGTGAACGAAGATTGGGACAGGGGATCTACAATGAGCAGTTCTTC. Its translation: CATSERRLGQGIYNEQFF.

The gene calls are TRBV30 and TRBJ2-3; a possible D gene is TRBD1 (5 bases). The CDR3 length is 13 residues. Germline V gene sequence: CDR1 GTSNPN, CDR2 SVGIG (reference sequence). Trimming removed 5 bases at V and 6 bases at J, with 15 bases between. This CDR3 is CAWGFGAWDTQYF. The DNA of the CDR3 is TGTGCCTGGGGATTTGGGGCTTGGGATACGCAGTATTTT. Supplemented by reference TRBV30 and TRBJ2-3, the full variable domain reads SQTIHQWPATLVQPVGSPLSLECTVEGTSNPNLYWYRQAAGRGLQLLFYSVGIGQISSEVPQNLSASRPQDRQFILSSKKLLLSDSGFYLCAWGFGAWDTQYFGPGTRLTVL.

The V call is TRBV2, the J call TRBJ2-3; TRBD2 matches 11 bases. The trim removed 5 bases at V and 3 bases at J, leaving 13 bases unmatched. CDR3 length: 18 residues. CDR1 and CDR2 (germline): SNHLY, FYNNEI. For the CDR3, the DNA is TGTGCCAGCAGTCACAATAGCGGGAGGGCCTCAAGGACAGATACGCAGTATTTT. It is translated as CASSHNSGRASRTDTQYF.

The chain employs TRBV25-1 and TRBJ2-3, with TRBD1 identical over 12 bases. Trimming took 3 bases from V and 6 from J; bases not matched to a gene: 4. Germline CDR1 MGHDK, CDR2 SYGVNS. This CDR3 spans 15 amino acids. The CDR3 protein is CASSEGQGARDTQYF. The CDR3, as DNA: TGTGCCAGCAGTGAGGGACAGGGGGCGCGGGATACGCAGTATTTT.

CDR3 amino acids: CASSLGRGFYGYTF. CDR3 nucleotides: TGTGCCAGCAGTTTAGGCAGGGGTTTCTATGGCTACACCTTC. The chain recombines TRBV28 with TRBJ1-2; maybe TRBD1 (6 bases). This CDR3 is 14 amino acids long. Germline CDR1 MDHEN, CDR2 SYDVKM. The V end lost 2 bases, the J end lost 4 bases, and 11 bases lay between the germline ends.

The gene calls are TRBV15 and TRBJ2-3; D remains ambiguous. This CDR3 has 13 residues. Germline values: CDR1 LNHNV, CDR2 YYDKDF (reference sequence). V lost 8 bases, J lost 1 base, and 10 bases lay in between. The CDR3 DNA reads as TGTGCCACCTTAGATGAGCGCACAGATACGCAGTATTTT. Its translation is CATLDERTDTQYF.

V and J are TRBV4-2 and TRBJ2-3, with D perhaps TRBD2 (6 bases). Between the trimmed V and J ends, which lost 1 base and 5 bases, there was a span of 22 bases. The CDR3 is 18 residues long. CDR1 and CDR2 (germline): LGHNA, YNFKEQ. The DNA for the CDR3 is TGTGCCAGCAGCCAAGTGGCCTATGGAGAAATGCGGGGAGATACGCAGTATTTT. This encodes CASSQVAYGEMRGDTQYF.

This chain connects TRBV27 to TRBJ2-1, with TRBD2 identical over 12 bases. CDR3 length: 17 amino acids. The V segment lost 5 bases and the J segment 1 base; nucleotides outside the gene matches: 6. Looked up from germline, CDR1 is MNHEY and CDR2 is SMNVEV (reference sequence). In DNA, the CDR3 is TGTGCCAGCAGTCCCGGACTAGCGGGATGGTCCTACAATGAGCAGTTCTTC. Residues: CASSPGLAGWSYNEQFF.

Of note for this clone: This same CDR3 is encoded by further DNA sequences in the sample. The J gene is TRBJ2-5, the V gene TRBV5-1, with 7 bases lining up with TRBD1. CDR3 length: 13 residues. V was clipped by 0 bases and J by 5 bases; unmatched bases: 1. Germline V gene lookup returns CDR1 SGHRS and CDR2 YFSETQ. In DNA form, the CDR3 reads TGCGCCAGCAGCTTGGGGACAGGCGAGACCCAGTACTTC. Its translation: CASSLGTGETQYF.

The chain uses TRBV19 and TRBJ2-2; 10 nucleotides align to TRBD1. This CDR3 has 15 amino acids. CDR1 is LNHDA and CDR2 is SQIVND in the germline V gene (reference sequence). With V trimmed by 5 bases and J by 6 bases, 6 bases remained unmatched. Here the CDR3 DNA reads TGTGCCAGTAGTGCCGGGACAGGGGAGGCCGGGGAGCTGTTTTTT. It encodes CASSAGTGEAGELFF.

This chain links TRBV10-3 with TRBJ2-3; the D gene is possibly TRBD2 (6 bases). Trimming removed 0 bases at V and 0 bases at J, with 13 bases between. Germline CDR1 ENHRY, CDR2 SYGVKD. This CDR3 contains 17 residues. The CDR3 is CAISESKAGPSTDTQYF. Written as DNA, the CDR3 is TGTGCCATCAGTGAGTCGAAGGCGGGGCCGAGCACAGATACGCAGTATTTT.

In regard to this clone: A read error may account for a junction end that differs from germline. The rearrangement links TRBV2 to TRBJ2-2, with 7 bases fitting TRBD2. The CDR3 extends over 15 amino acids. CDR1 and CDR2 (germline): SNHLY, FYNNEI. CDR3: CASSQAGTTTGELFF. DNA of the CDR3: TGTGCCAGCAGTCAAGCCGGGACTACTACCGGGGAGCTGTTTTTT.